In its sample, the clone carrying this T cell receptor (beta chain) was seen a few times. Its antigen is not known. The source of the sample is a study of T-cell memory formation after mild COVID-19. Study conclusions and caveats: There were some responding clones in pre-infection memory, which suggested that cross-reactive memory had joined. The authors did not confirm SARS-CoV-2 specificity of second-wave clones peaking day 37.

TCRdb re-called the 5' RACE reads with MiXCR, one entry per CDR3 protein. There are a few hundred thousand distinct CDR3 sequences in the sample; 25% to 30% occur only once, and roughly 14% lies in the top ten. Looked up from germline, CDR1 is SGHTA and CDR2 is FQGNSA. The CDR3 extends over 16 amino acids. V was pared by 1 base and J by 3 bases, with 16 bases between. The receptor comes from an adult woman who had mild COVID-19 (a few samples of this study predate the infection). Cell type and time point are not known. The rearrangement links TRBV7-2 to TRBJ2-7; TRBD2 is a possible D gene (6 bases). Sequenced input: PBMCs or a T cell subset sorted from them (not recorded which). CDR3 DNA: TGTGCCAGCAGCTTAGAGTTCGGCGGGGACCTCTACGAGCAGTACTTC. Translation: CASSLEFGGDLYEQYF.